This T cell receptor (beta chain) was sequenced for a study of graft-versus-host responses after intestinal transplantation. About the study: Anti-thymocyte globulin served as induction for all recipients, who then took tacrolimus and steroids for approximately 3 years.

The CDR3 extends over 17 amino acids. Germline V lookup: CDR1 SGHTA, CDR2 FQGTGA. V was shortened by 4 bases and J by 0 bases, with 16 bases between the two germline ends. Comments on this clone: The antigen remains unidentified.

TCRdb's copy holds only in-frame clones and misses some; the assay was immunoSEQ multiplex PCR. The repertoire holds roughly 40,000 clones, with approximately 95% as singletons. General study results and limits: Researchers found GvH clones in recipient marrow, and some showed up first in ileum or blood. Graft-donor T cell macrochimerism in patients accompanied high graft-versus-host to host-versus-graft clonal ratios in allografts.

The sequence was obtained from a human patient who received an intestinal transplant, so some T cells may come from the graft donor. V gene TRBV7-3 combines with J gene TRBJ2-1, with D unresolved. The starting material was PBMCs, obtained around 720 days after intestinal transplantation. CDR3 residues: CASSYQLGLSSYNEQFF. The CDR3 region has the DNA TGTGCCAGCAGCTATCAATTGGGATTAAGCTCCTACAATGAGCAGTTCTTC. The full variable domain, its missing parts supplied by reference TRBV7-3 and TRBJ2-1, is GAGVSQTPSNKVTEKGKYVELRCDPISGHTALYWYRQSLGQGPEFLIYFQGTGAADDSGLPNDRFFAVRPEGSVSTLKIQRTERGDSAVYLCASSYQLGLSSYNEQFFGPGTRLTVL.